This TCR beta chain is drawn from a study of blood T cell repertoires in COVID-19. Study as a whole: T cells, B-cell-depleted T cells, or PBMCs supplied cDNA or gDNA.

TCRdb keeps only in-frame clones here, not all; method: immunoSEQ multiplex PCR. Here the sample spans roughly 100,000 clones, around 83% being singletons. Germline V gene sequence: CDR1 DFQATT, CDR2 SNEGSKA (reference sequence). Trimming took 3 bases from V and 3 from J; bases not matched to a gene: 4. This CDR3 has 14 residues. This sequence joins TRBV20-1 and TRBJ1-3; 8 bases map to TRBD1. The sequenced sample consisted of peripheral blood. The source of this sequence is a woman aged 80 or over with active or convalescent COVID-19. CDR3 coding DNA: TGCAGTGCTAGTTTACAGGGGGTTGGAAACACCATATATTTT. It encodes CSASLQGVGNTIYF.